The rows below give T cell receptor beta chains drawn from one sample of a study of blood T cell repertoires in COVID-19. Sequencing was performed with immunoSEQ multiplex PCR; in TCRdb, only in-frame clones are kept and a portion is missing. The sample has about 210,000 clones, 84% seen once; the top ten hold over 9.5%. Sequencing input: peripheral blood. These receptors were taken from a woman of 80 years or more with COVID-19, enrolled during active disease. Both conserved end residues are part of each CDR3. The D gene is left open where the match is weak. Size is stated for part of the rows, as once, few or many counts, or as a class when the clone is expanded.

NA,TRBV19,17,TRBJ2-1,TRBD1,CASRDLTGLSSYNEQFF,TGTGCCAGTAGGGATTTGACAGGGCTAAGCTCCTACAATGAGCAGTTCTTC
NA,TRBV7-9,13,TRBJ1-2,NA,CASSLGAVYGYTF,TGTGCCAGCAGCTTAGGGGCAGTCTATGGCTACACCTTC
NA,TRBV24-1,12,TRBJ1-1,TRBD1,CATPEGATEAFF,TGTGCCACCCCTGAGGGGGCCACTGAAGCTTTCTTT
NA,TRBV27,14,TRBJ1-5,NA,CASSWTDSNQPQHF,TGTGCCAGCAGTTGGACAGATAGCAATCAGCCCCAGCATTTT
NA,TRBV3-1/TRBV3-2,16,TRBJ2-1,TRBD2,CASSPSAGGYYNEQFF,TGTGCCAGCAGCCCTTCGGCGGGGGGGTATTACAATGAGCAGTTCTTC
NA,TRBV9,15,TRBJ2-1,TRBD1,CASSPTGESYNEQFF,TGTGCCAGCAGCCCGACAGGGGAATCCTACAATGAGCAGTTCTTC
NA,TRBV7-2,14,TRBJ1-1,NA,CASSPAIFGTPAFF,TGTGCCAGCAGTCCCGCCATCTTCGGGACTCCGGCTTTCTTT
NA,TRBV19,18,TRBJ1-6,NA,CASRLSSRGHNYNSPLHF,TGTGCCAGTAGACTTTCTTCAAGGGGCCATAACTATAATTCACCCCTCCACTTT
NA,TRBV11-2,14,TRBJ2-4,NA,CASSLGLAGDIQYF,TGTGCCAGCAGCTTAGGGCTGGCAGGGGACATTCAGTACTTC
few,TRBV3-1/TRBV3-2,17,TRBJ1-3,TRBD1,CASRGSGTGSSGNTIYF,TGTGCCAGCAGGGGATCCGGGACAGGGAGCTCTGGAAACACCATATATTTT
NA,TRBV19,13,TRBJ2-1,TRBD1,CASQDRGHNEQFF,TGTGCCAGTCAGGACAGGGGACACAATGAGCAGTTCTTC
NA,TRBV4-1,15,TRBJ1-5,TRBD1,CASSLSGDRDQPQHF,TGCGCCAGCAGCCTTTCTGGGGACAGGGATCAGCCCCAGCATTTT
NA,TRBV19,12,TRBJ1-5,NA,CATKQGSQPQHF,TGTGCCACCAAACAGGGCTCTCAGCCCCAGCATTTT
NA,TRBV5-4,11,TRBJ1-2,NA,CASGLNYGYTF,TGTGCCAGCGGCCTTAACTATGGCTACACCTTC
NA,TRBV18,16,TRBJ1-1,TRBD1,CASSTGQGSWTTEAFF,TGTGCCAGCTCAACCGGACAGGGGTCGTGGACCACTGAAGCTTTCTTT
NA,TRBV6-4,16,TRBJ2-2,TRBD1,CASKRSGTGDPGELFF,TGTGCCAGCAAACGTTCCGGGACAGGGGACCCCGGGGAGCTGTTTTTT
NA,TRBV11-2,16,TRBJ1-6,NA,CASSLTGSAYNSPLHF,TGTGCCAGCAGCTTAACGGGGTCGGCCTATAATTCACCCCTCCACTTT
NA,TRBV4-1,19,TRBJ1-5,TRBD1,CASSQDLDRGRGSNQPQHF,TGCGCCAGCAGCCAAGATCTGGACAGGGGGCGGGGGAGCAATCAGCCCCAGCATTTT
NA,TRBV11-3,16,TRBJ2-5,TRBD1,CASSLGTGGYRETQYF,TGTGCCAGCAGCTTGGGGACAGGGGGCTATAGGGAGACCCAGTACTTC
NA,TRBV7-2,14,TRBJ2-3,NA,CASSLKRLRDTQYF,TGTGCCAGCAGCTTAAAGCGGTTAAGGGATACGCAGTATTTT
NA,TRBV6-1,13,TRBJ1-2,NA,CASSEALGYGYTF,TGTGCCAGCAGTGAAGCGCTAGGTTATGGCTACACCTTC
few,TRBV7-3,13,TRBJ1-5,NA,CASSQWGGQPQHF,TGTGCCAGCAGCCAATGGGGGGGTCAGCCCCAGCATTTT
NA,TRBV9,18,TRBJ2-3,TRBD2,CASSVEASSGGYTDTQYF,TGTGCCAGCAGCGTAGAAGCCTCTAGCGGGGGATACACAGATACGCAGTATTTT
NA,TRBV2,14,TRBJ1-1,NA,CARRATYMNTEAFF,TGTGCCAGGAGGGCAACATACATGAACACTGAAGCTTTCTTT
NA,TRBV5-8,12,TRBJ2-5,NA,CASRYPKETQYF,TGTGCCAGCAGGTATCCTAAAGAGACCCAGTACTTC
NA,TRBV5-4,16,TRBJ2-1,TRBD2,CASSSGTSGSYNEQFF,TGTGCCAGCAGTTCCGGGACTAGCGGGAGTTACAATGAGCAGTTCTTC
NA,TRBV29-1,13,TRBJ1-1,NA,CSATGLGDTEAFF,TGCAGCGCTACGGGACTGGGTGATACTGAAGCTTTCTTT
NA,TRBV5-4,16,TRBJ2-7,TRBD1,CASSLAGTGFTYEQYF,TGTGCCAGCAGCTTGGCCGGGACAGGCTTTACCTACGAGCAGTACTTC
NA,TRBV6-5,14,TRBJ2-2,NA,CASRQQGNTGELFF,TGTGCCAGCAGGCAACAGGGAAACACCGGGGAGCTGTTTTTT
NA,TRBV21-1,13,TRBJ1-6,NA,CASSSSANSPLHF,TGTGCCAGCAGCAGCAGCGCCAATTCACCCCTCCACTTT
NA,TRBV5-8,16,TRBJ1-3,NA,CASSLFRLVSGNTIYF,TGTGCCAGCAGCTTGTTTCGGTTAGTCTCTGGAAACACCATATATTTT
few,TRBV13,15,TRBJ2-7,NA,CASSPRAGGVYEQYF,TGTGCCAGCAGCCCCCGAGCCGGGGGTGTCTACGAGCAGTACTTC
NA,TRBV3-1/TRBV3-2,15,TRBJ1-2,NA,CASSQEFDPGYGYTF,TGTGCCAGCAGCCAAGAGTTCGACCCGGGCTATGGCTACACCTTC
once,TRBV6-5,16,TRBJ2-3,NA,CASSYASGGGTDTQYF,TGTGCCAGCAGTTACGCGTCAGGAGGGGGCACAGATACGCAGTATTTT
NA,TRBV7-2,17,TRBJ2-1,TRBD2,CASSLVKGLAGDHEQFF,TGTGCCAGCAGCTTAGTCAAGGGACTAGCGGGGGACCATGAGCAGTTCTTC
NA,TRBV24-1,14,TRBJ1-5,NA,CATSQTGTGQPQHF,TGTGCCACCAGCCAGACCGGAACGGGTCAGCCCCAGCATTTT
NA,TRBV19,13,TRBJ2-1,NA,CASSEQGGNEQFF,TGTGCCAGTAGTGAACAGGGAGGGAATGAGCAGTTCTTC
NA,TRBV7-2,17,TRBJ2-1,TRBD2,CASGISGGAGSYNEQFF,TGTGCCAGCGGAATCAGCGGGGGGGCCGGCTCCTACAATGAGCAGTTCTTC
NA,TRBV6-5,14,TRBJ2-1,NA,CASSYPGVPEQQFF,TGTGCCAGCAGTTACCCCGGGGTTCCTGAACAGCAGTTCTTC
once,TRBV2,15,TRBJ1-3,TRBD1,CASRRQGSSGNTIYF,TGTGCCAGCAGAAGACAGGGGAGCTCTGGAAACACCATATATTTT
NA,TRBV6-1,14,TRBJ1-5,NA,CASSDKGGNQPQHF,TGTGCCAGCAGTGACAAAGGGGGCAATCAGCCCCAGCATTTT
NA,TRBV28,17,TRBJ2-6,NA,CASRTTQGLTGANVLTF,TGTGCCAGCAGGACGACTCAGGGGCTGACTGGGGCCAACGTCCTGACTTTC
NA,TRBV7-9,15,TRBJ2-4,NA,CASSLARTGQAIQYF,TGTGCCAGCAGCTTAGCGCGAACGGGACAAGCGATTCAGTACTTC
NA,TRBV7-6,14,TRBJ1-2,NA,CASSSTGLLDGYTF,TGTGCCAGCAGCTCTACAGGGTTATTGGATGGCTACACCTTC
NA,TRBV5-1,14,TRBJ1-1,TRBD1,CASSPDRGVAEAFF,TGCGCCAGCAGCCCGGACAGGGGGGTGGCTGAAGCTTTCTTT
NA,TRBV6-5,15,TRBJ1-5,TRBD1,CASLRDRNSNQPQHF,TGTGCCAGTCTAAGGGACAGGAATAGCAATCAGCCCCAGCATTTT
NA,TRBV10-3,14,TRBJ2-3,NA,CAISGGTLTDTQYF,TGTGCCATCAGTGGGGGGACTCTGACAGATACGCAGTATTTT
NA,TRBV5-4,15,TRBJ2-1,NA,CASSLVRTDRDEQFF,TGTGCCAGCAGCTTGGTTAGGACCGACAGAGATGAGCAGTTCTTC